This TCR beta chain was captured by sequencing in a study of blood T cell repertoires in COVID-19. Looking at the study overall: Two negative PCRs, clearance, or symptom resolution characterized the recovered Cohort 3 donors. PBMCs, B-cell-depleted T cells, or T cells were the source of the cDNA or gDNA that made up the material.

As processed by the authors: From reference gene primer amplification, estimates of nucleated cell counts were derived. Repertoires were generated with immunoSEQ multiplex PCR, while TCRdb's copy carries only in-frame clones and drops some. V and J calls and clone size come straight from that table; D and trimming were deduced from the DNA. The sample holds 250,000 to 350,000 clones, 88% seen once. Participants were aged about 18 to 100 years from 20 to 30 US areas. The sequencing input was PBMCs or T cells enriched from blood (not recorded which). This TCR derives from a woman aged 55-75 years in a cohort exposed to, infected with or recovered from COVID-19 (not recorded which).

The CDR3 DNA is TGTGCCAGCAGCTTAGCCGGACTAGCGGGAGAGGTCGGGGAGCTGTTTTTT. It is translated as CASSLAGLAGEVGELFF. V and J are TRBV7-6 and TRBJ2-2, with 13 bases that match TRBD2. CDR1 and CDR2 (germline): SGHVS, FNYEAQ. After removal of 0 bases from V and 7 bases from J, the junction contained 5 bases not matched to a gene. The CDR3 covers 17 residues.